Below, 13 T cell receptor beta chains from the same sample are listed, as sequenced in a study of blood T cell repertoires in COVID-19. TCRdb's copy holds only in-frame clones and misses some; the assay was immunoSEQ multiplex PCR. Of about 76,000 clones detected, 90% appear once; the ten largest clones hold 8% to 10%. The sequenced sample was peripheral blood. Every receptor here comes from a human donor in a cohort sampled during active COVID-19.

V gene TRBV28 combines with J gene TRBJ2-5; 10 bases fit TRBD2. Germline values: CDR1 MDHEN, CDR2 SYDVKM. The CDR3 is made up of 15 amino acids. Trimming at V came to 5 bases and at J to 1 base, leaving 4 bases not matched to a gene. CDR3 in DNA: TGTGCCAGCAGTACGAGGACTAGCGGCCAAGAGACCCAGTACTTC. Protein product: CASSTRTSGQETQYF.

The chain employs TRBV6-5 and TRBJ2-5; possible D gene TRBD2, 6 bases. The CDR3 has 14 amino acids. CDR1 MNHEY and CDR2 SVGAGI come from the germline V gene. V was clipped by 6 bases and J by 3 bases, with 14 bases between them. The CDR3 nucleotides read TGTGCCAGCAGCCCCCCCGGCGGGGAAGAGACCCAGTACTTC. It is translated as CASSPPGGEETQYF.

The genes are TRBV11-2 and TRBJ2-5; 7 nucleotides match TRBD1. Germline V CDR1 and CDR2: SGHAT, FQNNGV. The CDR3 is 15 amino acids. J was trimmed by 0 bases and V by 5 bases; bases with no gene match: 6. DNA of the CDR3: TGTGCCAGCAGCGACGGGACAGCCGACCAAGAGACCCAGTACTTC. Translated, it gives CASSDGTADQETQYF.

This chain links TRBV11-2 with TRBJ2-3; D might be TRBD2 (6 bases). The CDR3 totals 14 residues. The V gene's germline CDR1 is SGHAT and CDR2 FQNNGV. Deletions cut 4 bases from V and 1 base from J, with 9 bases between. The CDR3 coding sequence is TGTGCCAGCAGCTGGCGGAGGGGCACAGATACGCAGTATTTT. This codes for CASSWRRGTDTQYF.

CDR3 coding DNA: TGTGCCAGCAGCTTAGTCACGGTCACAGATACGCAGTATTTT. Amino acid sequence: CASSLVTVTDTQYF. The rearrangement uses TRBV7-9 and TRBJ2-3; the D is unclear. Trimming took 1 base from V and 2 from J, leaving 7 bases between them. The CDR3 contains 14 residues. Germline V gene lookup returns CDR1 SEHNR and CDR2 FQNEAQ (reference sequence).

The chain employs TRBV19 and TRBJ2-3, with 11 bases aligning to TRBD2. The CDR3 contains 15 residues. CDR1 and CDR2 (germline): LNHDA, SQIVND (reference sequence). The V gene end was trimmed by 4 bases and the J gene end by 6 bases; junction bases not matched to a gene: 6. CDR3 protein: CASSTLAGGGDTQYF. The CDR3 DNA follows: TGTGCCAGTAGTACCCTAGCGGGAGGAGGGGATACGCAGTATTTT.

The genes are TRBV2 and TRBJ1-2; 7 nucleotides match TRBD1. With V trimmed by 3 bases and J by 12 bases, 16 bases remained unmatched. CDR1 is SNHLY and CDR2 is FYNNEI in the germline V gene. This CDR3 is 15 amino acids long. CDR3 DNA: TGTGCCAGCAGTGAGAATACAGGGGTCGTAGCAGCGGACACCTTC. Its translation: CASSENTGVVAADTF. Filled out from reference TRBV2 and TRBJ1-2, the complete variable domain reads EPEVTQTPSHQVTQMGQEVILRCVPISNHLYFYWYRQILGQKVEFLVSFYNNEISEKSEIFDDQFSVERPDGSNFTLKIRSTKLEDSAMYFCASSENTGVVAADTFGSGTRLTVV.

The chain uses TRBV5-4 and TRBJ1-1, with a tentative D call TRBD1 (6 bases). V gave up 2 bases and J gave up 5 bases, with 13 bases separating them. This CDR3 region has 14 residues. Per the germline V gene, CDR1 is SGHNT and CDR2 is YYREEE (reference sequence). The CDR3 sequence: CASSFWGGSTEAFF. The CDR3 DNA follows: TGTGCCAGCAGCTTTTGGGGGGGCAGTACTGAAGCTTTCTTT.

CDR3: CASSGGQGETGEQYF. The CDR3 nucleotides read TGTGCCAGCAGCGGTGGACAGGGAGAAACGGGCGAGCAGTACTTC. The V call is TRBV5-6, the J call TRBJ2-7, with TRBD1 matching 8 bases. There are 15 residues in the CDR3. V gave up 4 bases and J gave up 6 bases; unmatched junction bases: 12. The germline V gene encodes CDR1 SGHDT and CDR2 YYEEEE.

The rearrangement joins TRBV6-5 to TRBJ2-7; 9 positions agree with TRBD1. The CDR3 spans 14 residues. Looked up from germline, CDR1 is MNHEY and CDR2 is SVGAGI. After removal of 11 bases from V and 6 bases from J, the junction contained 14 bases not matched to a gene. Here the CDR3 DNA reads TGTGCCTGCTGGCCGGGGACAGGGCTGGGCGAGCAGTACTTC. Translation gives CACWPGTGLGEQYF.

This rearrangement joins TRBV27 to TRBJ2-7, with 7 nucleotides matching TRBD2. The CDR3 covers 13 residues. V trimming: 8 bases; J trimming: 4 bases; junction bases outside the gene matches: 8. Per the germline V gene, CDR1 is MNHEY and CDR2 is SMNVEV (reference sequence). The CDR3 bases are TGTGCCAGCTCGGCTAGCGGCTCGTACGAGCAGTACTTC. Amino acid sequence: CASSASGSYEQYF.

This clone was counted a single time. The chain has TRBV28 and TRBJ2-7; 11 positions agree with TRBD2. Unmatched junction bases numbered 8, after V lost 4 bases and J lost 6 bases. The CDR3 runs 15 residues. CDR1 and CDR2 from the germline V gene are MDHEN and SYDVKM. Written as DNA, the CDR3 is TGTGCCAGCAGTTCCAATAGCGGGAGGGGGTCCGAGCAGTACTTC. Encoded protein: CASSSNSGRGSEQYF.

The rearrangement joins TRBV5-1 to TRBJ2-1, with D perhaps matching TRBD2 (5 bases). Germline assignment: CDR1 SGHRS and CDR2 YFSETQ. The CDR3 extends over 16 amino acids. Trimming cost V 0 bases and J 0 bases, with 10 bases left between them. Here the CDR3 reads CASSLDGGVSYNEQFF. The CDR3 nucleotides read TGCGCCAGCAGCTTGGACGGAGGTGTCTCCTACAATGAGCAGTTCTTC.